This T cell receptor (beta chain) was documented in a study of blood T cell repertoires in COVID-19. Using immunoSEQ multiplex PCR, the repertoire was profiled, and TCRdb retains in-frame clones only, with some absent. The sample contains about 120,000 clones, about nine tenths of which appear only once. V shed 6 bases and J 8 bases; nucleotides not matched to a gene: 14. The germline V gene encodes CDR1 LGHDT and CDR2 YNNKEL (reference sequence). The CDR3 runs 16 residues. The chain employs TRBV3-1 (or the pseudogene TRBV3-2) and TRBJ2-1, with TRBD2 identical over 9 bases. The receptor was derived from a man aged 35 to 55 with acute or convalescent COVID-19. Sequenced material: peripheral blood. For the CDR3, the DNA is TGTGCCAGCAGTGACTCCCGCGGGAGGGCCAGCCATGAGCAGTTCTTC. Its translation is CASSDSRGRASHEQFF.